This is a list of T cell receptor beta chains from one sample in a study of cytomegalovirus exposure and HLA in healthy donors. Generated by immunoSEQ multiplex PCR, the TCRdb table keeps only in-frame clones and is missing some. The sample gives 60,000 to 75,000 clones, approximately 95% of which show up once; 6% to 8.5% is in the top ten. The sample was PBMCs. These receptors all stem from a woman between 18 and 30 years old in good health and CMV-seropositive. CDR3s include the opening cysteine and the closing phenylalanine or tryptophan. The D gene is left open where the match is weak. Size is omitted from some rows. Given values are once, few, many or a class for expanded clones.

clone_size: NA; v_call: TRBV6-1; j_call: TRBJ2-4; d_call: NA; cdr3_aa: CASRSLAKNIQYF; cdr3_nt: TGTGCCAGCAGAAGCTTGGCCAAAAACATTCAGTACTTC
clone_size: NA; v_call: TRBV7-8; j_call: TRBJ2-2; d_call: TRBD1; cdr3_aa: CASSLWGTANTGELFF; cdr3_nt: TGTGCCAGCAGCTTATGGGGGACAGCGAACACCGGGGAGCTGTTTTTT
clone_size: NA; v_call: TRBV19; j_call: TRBJ1-1; d_call: NA; cdr3_aa: CASSSTGRNTEAFF; cdr3_nt: TGTGCCAGTAGTTCGACAGGACGGAACACTGAAGCTTTCTTT
clone_size: NA; v_call: TRBV19; j_call: TRBJ2-7; d_call: TRBD2; cdr3_aa: CASSILAGDSYEQYF; cdr3_nt: TGTGCCAGTAGTATTTTAGCGGGGGACTCCTACGAGCAGTACTTC
clone_size: NA; v_call: TRBV2; j_call: TRBJ1-1; d_call: NA; cdr3_aa: CATSGLPMGTEAFF; cdr3_nt: TGTGCCACCTCGGGACTCCCTATGGGCACTGAAGCTTTCTTT
clone_size: NA; v_call: TRBV7-2; j_call: TRBJ2-4; d_call: TRBD2; cdr3_aa: CASSPGGLEKNIQYF; cdr3_nt: TGTGCCAGCAGCCCCGGGGGACTAGAGAAAAACATTCAGTACTTC
clone_size: few; v_call: TRBV10-3; j_call: TRBJ2-7; d_call: NA; cdr3_aa: CAISADPEGMQYF; cdr3_nt: TGTGCCATCAGTGCTGACCCCGAGGGTATGCAGTACTTC
clone_size: NA; v_call: TRBV25-1; j_call: TRBJ1-3; d_call: TRBD1; cdr3_aa: CASSEYSRGTGNTIYF; cdr3_nt: TGTGCCAGCAGTGAATATTCCAGGGGGACTGGAAACACCATATATTTT
clone_size: NA; v_call: TRBV18; j_call: TRBJ2-7; d_call: NA; cdr3_aa: CASSQEASSGEQYF; cdr3_nt: TGTGCCAGCTCACAAGAGGCTAGCTCGGGCGAGCAGTACTTC
clone_size: once; v_call: TRBV5-1; j_call: TRBJ1-1; d_call: NA; cdr3_aa: CASSGRGEAFF; cdr3_nt: TGCGCCAGCAGCGGCAGGGGTGAGGCTTTCTTT
clone_size: NA; v_call: TRBV7-9; j_call: TRBJ2-5; d_call: TRBD2; cdr3_aa: CASRRTSAETQYF; cdr3_nt: TGTGCCAGTCGTCGGACTAGCGCGGAGACCCAGTACTTC
clone_size: NA; v_call: TRBV28; j_call: TRBJ2-6; d_call: NA; cdr3_aa: CASSPISSGANVLTF; cdr3_nt: TGTGCCAGCAGTCCTATAAGCTCTGGGGCCAACGTCCTGACTTTC
clone_size: NA; v_call: TRBV5-1; j_call: TRBJ2-3; d_call: NA; cdr3_aa: CASSLGTASDTQYF; cdr3_nt: TGCGCCAGCAGCCTAGGGACTGCCTCGGATACGCAGTATTTT
clone_size: NA; v_call: TRBV7-8; j_call: TRBJ1-5; d_call: NA; cdr3_aa: CASSLGQKTDKSNQPQHF; cdr3_nt: TGTGCCAGCAGCTTAGGACAGAAAACAGACAAGAGCAATCAGCCCCAGCATTTT
clone_size: once; v_call: TRBV7-2; j_call: TRBJ2-3; d_call: NA; cdr3_aa: CASRPTHDTQYF; cdr3_nt: TGTGCCAGCAGACCGACTCACGACACGCAGTATTTT
clone_size: NA; v_call: TRBV12-5; j_call: TRBJ2-1; d_call: NA; cdr3_aa: CASALYSYNEQFF; cdr3_nt: TGTGCTAGTGCCCTATACTCCTACAATGAGCAGTTCTTC
clone_size: NA; v_call: TRBV28; j_call: TRBJ2-7; d_call: NA; cdr3_aa: CASSPPQTYEQYF; cdr3_nt: TGTGCCAGCAGTCCCCCCCAAACCTACGAGCAGTACTTC
clone_size: NA; v_call: TRBV28; j_call: TRBJ2-7; d_call: NA; cdr3_aa: CASSFVGHHEQYF; cdr3_nt: TGTGCCAGCAGTTTCGTTGGACACCACGAGCAGTACTTC
clone_size: NA; v_call: TRBV5-1; j_call: TRBJ2-3; d_call: TRBD2; cdr3_aa: CASSLYTTSGRTDTQYF; cdr3_nt: TGCGCCAGCAGCTTGTACACGACTAGCGGGAGGACAGATACGCAGTATTTT
clone_size: NA; v_call: TRBV2; j_call: TRBJ2-7; d_call: NA; cdr3_aa: CAIQQGRGPYEQYF; cdr3_nt: TGTGCCATCCAACAGGGCCGCGGGCCCTACGAGCAGTACTTC
clone_size: NA; v_call: TRBV7-9; j_call: TRBJ1-4; d_call: NA; cdr3_aa: CASDTTGVDKLFF; cdr3_nt: TGTGCCAGCGACACCACCGGGGTGGACAAACTGTTTTTT
clone_size: NA; v_call: TRBV19; j_call: TRBJ2-7; d_call: TRBD1; cdr3_aa: CASSGTGAYEQYF; cdr3_nt: TGTGCCAGTTCCGGGACAGGGGCCTACGAGCAGTACTTC
clone_size: once; v_call: TRBV7-8; j_call: TRBJ2-7; d_call: TRBD1; cdr3_aa: CASSLENRGTDYEQYF; cdr3_nt: TGTGCCAGCAGCTTAGAAAACAGGGGAACGGACTACGAGCAGTACTTC
clone_size: NA; v_call: TRBV28; j_call: TRBJ2-7; d_call: TRBD1; cdr3_aa: CASQAPGQTLEQYF; cdr3_nt: TGTGCCAGCCAGGCTCCGGGACAGACCTTGGAGCAGTACTTC
clone_size: NA; v_call: TRBV4-2; j_call: TRBJ2-3; d_call: TRBD2; cdr3_aa: CASSATSGGTDTQYF; cdr3_nt: TGTGCCAGCAGCGCAACTAGCGGGGGCACAGATACGCAGTATTTT
clone_size: NA; v_call: TRBV7-2; j_call: TRBJ2-1; d_call: NA; cdr3_aa: CASSFKASSYNERFF; cdr3_nt: TGTGCCAGCAGCTTTAAGGCCAGCTCCTACAATGAGCGGTTCTTC
clone_size: NA; v_call: TRBV10-3; j_call: TRBJ1-3; d_call: TRBD1; cdr3_aa: CAISAPGQGGNTIYF; cdr3_nt: TGTGCCATCAGTGCCCCGGGACAGGGAGGAAACACCATATATTTT
clone_size: NA; v_call: TRBV6-1; j_call: TRBJ2-7; d_call: TRBD1; cdr3_aa: CASRRDRTYEQYF; cdr3_nt: TGTGCCAGCAGGAGGGACAGAACCTACGAGCAGTACTTC
clone_size: NA; v_call: TRBV7-9; j_call: TRBJ2-7; d_call: TRBD2; cdr3_aa: CASSLGTSNYEQYF; cdr3_nt: TGTGCCAGCAGCTTGGGGACTAGCAACTACGAGCAGTACTTC
clone_size: NA; v_call: TRBV28; j_call: TRBJ1-2; d_call: NA; cdr3_aa: CASYDSSSYGYTF; cdr3_nt: TGTGCCAGCTATGACAGCTCCTCCTATGGCTACACCTTC
clone_size: NA; v_call: TRBV6-5; j_call: TRBJ1-3; d_call: NA; cdr3_aa: CASSYLRGSSGNTIYF; cdr3_nt: TGTGCCAGCAGTTACTTAAGGGGGAGCTCTGGAAACACCATATATTTT
clone_size: NA; v_call: TRBV29-1; j_call: TRBJ1-5; d_call: NA; cdr3_aa: CSVKEGGNQPQHF; cdr3_nt: TGCAGCGTTAAGGAAGGGGGCAATCAGCCCCAGCATTTT